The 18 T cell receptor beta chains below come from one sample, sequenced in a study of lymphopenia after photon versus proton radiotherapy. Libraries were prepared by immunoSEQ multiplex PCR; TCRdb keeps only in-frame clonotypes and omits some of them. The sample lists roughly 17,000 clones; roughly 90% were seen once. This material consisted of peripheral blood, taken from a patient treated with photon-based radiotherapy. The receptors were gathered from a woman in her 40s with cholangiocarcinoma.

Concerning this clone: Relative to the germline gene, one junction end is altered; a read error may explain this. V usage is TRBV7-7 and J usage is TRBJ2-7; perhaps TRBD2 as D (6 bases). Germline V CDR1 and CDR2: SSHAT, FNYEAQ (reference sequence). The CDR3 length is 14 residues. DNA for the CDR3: TGTGCTAGCAGCCCCACGACTAGCTCCTACGAGCAGTACTTC. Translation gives CASSPTTSSYEQYF.

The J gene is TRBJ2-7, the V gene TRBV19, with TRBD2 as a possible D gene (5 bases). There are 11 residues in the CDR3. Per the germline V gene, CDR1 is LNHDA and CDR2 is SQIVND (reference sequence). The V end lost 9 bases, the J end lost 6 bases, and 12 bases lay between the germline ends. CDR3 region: CASNRGSEQYF. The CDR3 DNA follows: TGTGCCAGCAACCGGGGTTCCGAGCAGTACTTC.

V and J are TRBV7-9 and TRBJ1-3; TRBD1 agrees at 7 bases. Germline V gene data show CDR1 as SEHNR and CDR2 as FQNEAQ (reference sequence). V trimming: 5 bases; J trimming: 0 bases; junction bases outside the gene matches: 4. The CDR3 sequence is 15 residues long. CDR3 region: CASSPDRASGNTIYF. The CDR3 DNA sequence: TGTGCCAGCAGCCCCGACAGGGCCTCTGGAAACACCATATATTTT.

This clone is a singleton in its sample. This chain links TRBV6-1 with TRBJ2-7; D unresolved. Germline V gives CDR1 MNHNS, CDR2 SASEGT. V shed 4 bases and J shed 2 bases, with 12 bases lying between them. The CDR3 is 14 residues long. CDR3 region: CASSATGVAYEQYF. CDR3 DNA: TGTGCCAGCAGTGCCACCGGTGTCGCCTACGAGCAGTACTTC.

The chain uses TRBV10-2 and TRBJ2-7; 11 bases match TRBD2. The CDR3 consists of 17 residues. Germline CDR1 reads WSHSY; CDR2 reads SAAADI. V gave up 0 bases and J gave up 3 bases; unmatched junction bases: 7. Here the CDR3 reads CASSESLAGGFYYEQYF. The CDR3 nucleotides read TGCGCCAGCAGTGAGTCGCTAGCGGGGGGTTTCTACTACGAGCAGTACTTC.

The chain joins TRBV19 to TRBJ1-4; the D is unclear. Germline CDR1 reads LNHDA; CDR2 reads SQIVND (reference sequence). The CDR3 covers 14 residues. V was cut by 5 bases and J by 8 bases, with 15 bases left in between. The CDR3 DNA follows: TGTGCCAGTAGTGCCGGGAACTTGGGGGAAAAACTGTTTTTT. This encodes CASSAGNLGEKLFF.

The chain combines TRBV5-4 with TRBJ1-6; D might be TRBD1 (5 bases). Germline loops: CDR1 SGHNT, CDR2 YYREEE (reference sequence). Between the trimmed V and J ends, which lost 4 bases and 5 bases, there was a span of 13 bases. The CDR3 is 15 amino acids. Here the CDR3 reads CASSTRDRDNSPLHF. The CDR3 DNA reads TGTGCCAGCAGCACCCGGGACCGAGATAATTCACCCCTCCACTTT.

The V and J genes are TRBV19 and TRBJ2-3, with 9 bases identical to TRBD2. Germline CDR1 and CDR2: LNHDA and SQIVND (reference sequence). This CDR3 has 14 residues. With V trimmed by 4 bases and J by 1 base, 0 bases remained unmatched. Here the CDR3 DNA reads TGTGCCAGTAGTACTAGCGGGGGCACAGATACGCAGTATTTT. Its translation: CASSTSGGTDTQYF.

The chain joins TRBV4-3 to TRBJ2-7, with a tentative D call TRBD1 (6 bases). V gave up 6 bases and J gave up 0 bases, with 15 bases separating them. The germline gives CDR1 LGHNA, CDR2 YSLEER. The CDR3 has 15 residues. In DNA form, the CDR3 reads TGCGCCAGCAGTCGCTCTAGAGGGGGCTCCTACGAGCAGTACTTC. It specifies CASSRSRGGSYEQYF.

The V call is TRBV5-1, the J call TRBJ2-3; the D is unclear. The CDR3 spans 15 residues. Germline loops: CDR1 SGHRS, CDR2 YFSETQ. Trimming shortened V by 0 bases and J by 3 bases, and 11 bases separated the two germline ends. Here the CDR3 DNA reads TGCGCCAGCAGCTTGGCCGAGAAGGGTACAGATACGCAGTATTTT. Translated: CASSLAEKGTDTQYF.

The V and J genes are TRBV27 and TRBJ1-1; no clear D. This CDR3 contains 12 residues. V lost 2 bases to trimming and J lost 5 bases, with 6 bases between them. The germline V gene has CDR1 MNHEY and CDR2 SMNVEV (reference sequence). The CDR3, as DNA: TGTGCCAGCAGTTTAACCGGAACTGAAGCTTTCTTT. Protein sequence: CASSLTGTEAFF.

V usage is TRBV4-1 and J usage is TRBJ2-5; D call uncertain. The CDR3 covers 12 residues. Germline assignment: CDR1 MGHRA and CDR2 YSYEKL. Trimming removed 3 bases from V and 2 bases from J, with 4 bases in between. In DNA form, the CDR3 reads TGCGCCAGCAGCCATATTCAAGAGACCCAGTACTTC. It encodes CASSHIQETQYF.

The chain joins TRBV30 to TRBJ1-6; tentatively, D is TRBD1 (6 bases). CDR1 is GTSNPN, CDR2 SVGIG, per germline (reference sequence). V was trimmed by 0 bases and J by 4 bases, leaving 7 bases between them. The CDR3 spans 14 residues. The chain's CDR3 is CAWSVDRYNSPLHF. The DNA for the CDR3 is TGTGCCTGGAGTGTAGACAGGTATAATTCACCCCTCCACTTT.

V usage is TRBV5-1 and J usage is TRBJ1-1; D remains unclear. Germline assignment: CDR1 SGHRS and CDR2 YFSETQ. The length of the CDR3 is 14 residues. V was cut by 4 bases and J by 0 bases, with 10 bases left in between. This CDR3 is CASSTVGMNTEAFF. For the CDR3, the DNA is TGCGCCAGCAGCACTGTAGGGATGAACACTGAAGCTTTCTTT. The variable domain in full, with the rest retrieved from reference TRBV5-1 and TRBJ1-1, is KAGVTQTPRYLIKTRGQQVTLSCSPISGHRSVSWYQQTPGQGLQFLFEYFSETQRNKGNFPGRFSGRQFSNSRSEMNVSTLELGDSALYLCASSTVGMNTEAFFGQGTRLTVV.

CDR3 residues: CASRLPNSNTEAFF. The CDR3 bases are TGTGCCAGCAGGCTCCCAAACAGTAACACTGAAGCTTTCTTT. This chain connects TRBV28 to TRBJ1-1, with D unresolved. CDR3 length: 14 residues. Germline loops: CDR1 MDHEN, CDR2 SYDVKM. With 6 bases removed from V and 2 bases from J, the gap between germline ends came to 13 bases.

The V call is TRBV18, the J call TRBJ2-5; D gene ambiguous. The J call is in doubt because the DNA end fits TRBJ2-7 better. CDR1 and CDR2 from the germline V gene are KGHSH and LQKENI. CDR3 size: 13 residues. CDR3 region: CASSSQQSYEQYF. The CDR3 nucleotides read TGTGCCAGCTCAAGCCAGCAATCCTACGAGCAGTACTTC.

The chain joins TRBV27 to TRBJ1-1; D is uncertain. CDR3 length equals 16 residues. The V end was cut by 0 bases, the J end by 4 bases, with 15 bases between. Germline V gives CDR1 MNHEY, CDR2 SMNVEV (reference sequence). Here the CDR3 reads CASSLSLGDWGTEAFF. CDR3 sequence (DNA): TGTGCCAGCAGTTTATCTTTGGGCGATTGGGGCACTGAAGCTTTCTTT.

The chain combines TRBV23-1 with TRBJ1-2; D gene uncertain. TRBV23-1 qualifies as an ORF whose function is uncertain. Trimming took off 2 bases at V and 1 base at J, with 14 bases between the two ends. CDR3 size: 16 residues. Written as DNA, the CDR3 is TGCGCCAGCAGTCAAGTTGCGGAAACCAATAACTATGGCTACACCTTC. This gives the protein CASSQVAETNNYGYTF.